The TCR beta chain described here comes from a study of T cell clonality in common variable immunodeficiency. General study points: Common variable immunodeficiency TCR beta sequences reportedly had fewer deletions and N-nucleotide insertions.

Only in-frame clones appear in the TCRdb table, and some are missing; sequencing was by immunoSEQ multiplex PCR. The specimen has over 30,000 clones, none found just once. The CDR3 extends over 16 amino acids. V gave up 4 bases and J gave up 3 bases, with 17 bases separating them. Germline-derived CDR1 and CDR2 are SGHTA and FQGTGA. This clone showed up many times. Its cognate antigen is unknown. The read ends 3 residues shy of where the CDR3 ends; the end is completed using the germline J gene. The chain employs TRBV7-3 and TRBJ2-3; a possible D gene is TRBD2 (6 bases). Input material: peripheral blood mononuclear cells. The clonotype was recovered from a human donor with common variable immunodeficiency. CDR3 loop: CASSSRAGGSTDTQYF. The CDR3 bases that were read are TGTGCCAGCAGCTCGCGAGCGGGCGGATCGACAGATACG.